These T cell receptor beta chains were read from a single sample in a study of T cell changes during pregnancy in multiple sclerosis. Measured with immunoSEQ multiplex PCR; TCRdb has only the in-frame clones, and not every one. The table lists 80,000 to 95,000 clones, about 95% of them singletons, with roughly 1.1% in the top ten. The sequenced sample was peripheral blood, obtained in the second trimester of pregnancy. These receptors came from a female donor with multiple sclerosis, enrolled in a pregnancy study. Both conserved end residues are part of each CDR3. A D gene is named only where the DNA matches it firmly. Clone size is not always given. Where it is, it says once, few, many or a class for expanded clones.

clone_size j_call d_call v_call cdr3_length cdr3_aa cdr3_nt
NA TRBJ2-3 TRBD1 TRBV2 15 CASRGQGALTDTQYF TGTGCCAGCAGGGGACAGGGGGCCTTGACAGATACGCAGTATTTT
NA TRBJ1-1 NA TRBV27 13 CASSLIQSTEAFF TGTGCCAGCAGCTTAATCCAGTCGACTGAAGCTTTCTTT
NA TRBJ2-2 TRBD2 TRBV4-2 16 CASSQDSGGRTGELFF TGTGCCAGCAGCCAAGATTCTGGCGGGAGGACCGGGGAGCTGTTTTTT
once TRBJ2-7 NA TRBV6-6 15 CASSSSTGIPYEQYF TGTGCCAGCAGCTCCTCGACGGGAATCCCCTACGAGCAGTACTTC
NA TRBJ2-3 NA TRBV6-6 16 CASSYQDAVGTGAQYF TGTGCCAGCAGTTACCAGGACGCCGTCGGGACTGGGGCGCAGTATTTT
NA TRBJ1-5 TRBD1 TRBV19 12 CASEGQNQPQHF TGTGCCAGTGAGGGACAGAATCAGCCCCAGCATTTT
once TRBJ2-3 TRBD2 TRBV5-1 15 CASSLTASGGNTQYF TGCGCCAGCAGCTTGACGGCTAGCGGGGGGAATACGCAGTATTTT
NA TRBJ2-1 NA TRBV7-6 16 CASSLAGRGISGEQFF TGTGCCAGCAGCTTAGCCGGCAGGGGAATATCGGGTGAGCAGTTCTTC
few TRBJ2-7 NA TRBV7-9 15 CASSSEGAPAYEQYF TGTGCCAGCAGCTCCGAGGGAGCGCCCGCCTACGAGCAGTACTTC
NA TRBJ1-2 NA TRBV7-3 17 CASSRLPTSTTSYGYTF TGTGCCAGCAGCCGCCTCCCAACCTCCACGACATCCTATGGCTACACCTTC
NA TRBJ2-7 NA TRBV27 13 CASSLSATYEQYF TGTGCCAGCAGTTTATCAGCTACCTACGAGCAGTACTTC
NA TRBJ2-1 TRBD2 TRBV27 14 CASSLTSGRGEQFF TGTGCCAGCAGTTTGACTAGCGGGAGAGGTGAGCAGTTCTTC